This T cell receptor (beta chain) was sequenced for a study of shared clonotypes between healthy human individuals (dated by TCRdb to about 2020). Regarding the study in general: A few men and two women, aged 18 to 49 years, made up the cohort. For each donor, CD4 naive and CD4 memory were each run on three plates, CD8 naive on two plates, and CD8 memory on one plate. To estimate repertoire size and how much clonotypes are shared between individuals, the study performed deep sequencing of blood TCR repertoires from 4 to 6 healthy adults. To increase sequencing depth and limit assay-specific biases, TCR repertoire library preparation and sequencing were carried out by different laboratories using diverse techniques. Per donor, leukapheresis produced somewhere between about 0.9 and 9 billion PBMCs. Study-wide findings and limitations: The small number of donors limited the genetic and exposure-history diversity represented. Only blood was sampled, and tissue TCR repertoires likely differ from those in blood. Compared with non-shared clonotypes, clonotypes shared by all four sorted-subset donors had higher generation probabilities. Naive subsets generally had larger estimated clonotype richness than memory subsets did. Pairwise subsampling led to the expectation that sequencing depth would affect the degree of clonotype sharing among donors. Rarefaction of sorted-subset datasets indicated incomplete sequencing despite the large sequencing depth. When several donors were compared, the shared fraction of clonotypes was roughly 4.8% for naive CD4, more than 3% for naive CD8, more than 2% for memory CD4, and approximately 0.4% for memory CD8.

TCR CDR3 regions were amplified from genomic DNA by multiplex PCR using the deep immunoSEQ assay. For each cell subset, the extracted genomic DNA was distributed evenly across all wells of several immunoSEQ 96-well plates, and each plate served as one replicate. For sorted subsets, about 200 ng genomic DNA, equal to 25,000 to 35,000 T cell genomes, was loaded into each replicate PCR. Purified libraries were measured with a Qubit 3.0 fluorometer, size-checked on a Bioanalyzer 2100, and measured again with the KAPA Library Quantification kit. Each immunoSEQ 96-well plate was sequenced on its own single-read 150-cycle Illumina NextSeq 550 flow cell. Per the authors' processing: The immunoSEQ output contained only junctional sequences without quality scores, so filtering could not match that applied to full-length reads. To assign V/J genes and CDR3, sequences were annotated using PyIR, a Python wrapper for IgBLAST v1.9, with IMGT germline references. Any read was removed if the V/J assignment was weak (E-value above 1e-6), the CDR3 was missing, or the read contained stop codons, out-of-frame junctions, or ambiguous translated residues. A V3J clonotype was defined by an identical inferred V gene, J gene, and CDR3 amino acid sequence. Percentage overlap between repertoires was computed as shared unique clonotypes divided by the size of the smaller repertoire. Three approaches were used to assess repertoire richness: RTK rarefaction, the Chao1 estimator, and Recon v2.1 estimates of unobserved clonotypes. OLGA was used to compute generation probabilities for all TCRbeta clonotypes that the gDNA method yielded from a handful of donors. TCRdb obtained this table from immuneACCESS and retained in-frame rearrangements with V and J assigned. These tables miss some clones; where compared with another copy, unresolved V genes account for less than half of the shortfall, and the remainder is unexplained. D and trimming were read from the DNA, whereas the V and J calls and clone size are those reported in that table. The sample data list over 2 million clones, and approximately 90% of these were observed just once. The top ten clones comprise approximately 0.41% of the sample.

A remark on this clone: Its target antigen remains unknown. No much larger clone exists at a distance of one base, and base qualities are not known.

The donors were healthy, HIV-negative adults with no recently reported acute infections or vaccinations. Every donor was a Caucasian adult residing in Nashville, Tennessee, USA. Magnetic negative selection was used to enrich CD4+ T cells, after which naive cells were positively selected on CD45RA and the negative fraction became the memory subset. After blood collection by leukapheresis, PBMCs were isolated using Ficoll-Histopaque density gradient centrifugation and then cryopreserved in the vapor phase of liquid nitrogen. Analytical flow cytometry was used to check the purity and quantity of every magnetically sorted T cell population. From each sorted fraction, genomic DNA was isolated and quantified by UV absorbance on a Nanodrop 2000c. From V the trimming removes 3 bases and from J it removes 4 bases, while the gene matches leave 11 bases of the junction unaccounted for. The germline V gene sets CDR1 to SGHRS and CDR2 to YFSETQ. From the cysteine through the phenylalanine, the CDR3 covers 18 amino acids. Left in the record is the CDR3 DNA by itself, 54 bases read in frame from the first base.

The chain links TRBV5-1 with TRBJ2-2, and TRBD2 matches 11 of the central bases. This TCR was recovered from a man younger than 30 in good health. Some clones in this sample may be carry-over from other donors' samples. The sequenced sample consisted of naive CD4+ T cells from PBMCs. What this sample's cell subset or site label stands for: CD45RA+ positively selected. The DNA sequence reads TGCGCCAGCAGCTCGCAGACTAGCGGGGCTCTCTTCACCGGGGAGCTGTTTTTT. Its protein product is CASSSQTSGALFTGELFF.